This entry describes one TCR beta chain. Its antigen is unidentified. This CDR3 region has 16 residues. Trimming shortened V by 4 bases and J by 5 bases, and 22 bases separated the two germline ends. Germline V gene sequence: CDR1 SGHRS, CDR2 YFSETQ. MiXCR, applied by TCRdb to the RT-PCR reads, yields one record per CDR3 protein. The repertoire has 700,000 to 900,000 distinct CDR3 sequences, 21% of them found once; the top ten carry around 9.6%. This sample is drawn from a study of response to subunit inactivated influenza vaccine. Findings and limits, study-wide: T cells newly recruited by each seasonal influenza vaccination are few, the authors suggested.

This receptor was taken from a man aged 45-65 years who received an inactivated influenza vaccine. The sample in question was PBMCs from blood, obtained 5 days after vaccination. The chain recombines TRBV5-1 with TRBJ2-7, with TRBD1 as a possible D gene (5 bases). The CDR3 is CASSVGPGQGFDEQYF. The CDR3 DNA follows: TGCGCCAGCAGCGTAGGTCCTGGCCAGGGTTTCGACGAGCAGTACTTC. Together with reference TRBV5-1 and TRBJ2-7, the CDR3 gives the full variable domain: KAGVTQTPRYLIKTRGQQVTLSCSPISGHRSVSWYQQTPGQGLQFLFEYFSETQRNKGNFPGRFSGRQFSNSRSEMNVSTLELGDSALYLCASSVGPGQGFDEQYFGPGTRLTVT.